The next 20 T cell receptor beta chains were all read from a single sample in a study of blood T cell repertoires in COVID-19 (dated by TCRdb to the early 2020s). Library preparation employed the immunoSEQ multiplex PCR assay. This is the immuneACCESS table as TCRdb keeps it, with only in-frame sequences that have V and J called. A part of the clones is gone; compared with another copy, unresolved V genes explain less than half, and the rest is unexplained. The sample table contains about 190,000 clones; only one count was recorded for roughly 89% of them. The top ten hold about 7% of the sample. The specimen was peripheral blood. Receptors originate from a man in his forties with acute or convalescent COVID-19.

The V call is TRBV7-2, the J call TRBJ1-4; TRBD1 aligns across 9 bases. The CDR3 spans 16 residues. Germline V gene lookup returns CDR1 SGHTA and CDR2 FQGNSA. V shed 1 base, J shed 8 bases, and the junction held 8 bases outside the gene matches. The CDR3 loop is CASSLGGTGQWEKLFF. The DNA of the CDR3 is TGTGCCAGCAGCTTAGGAGGGACAGGGCAGTGGGAAAAACTGTTTTTT.

The rearrangement uses TRBV27 and TRBJ2-7, with TRBD1 matching 10 bases. Germline V CDR1 and CDR2: MNHEY, SMNVEV (reference sequence). With V trimmed by 7 bases and J by 3 bases, 9 bases remained unmatched. There are 15 residues in the CDR3. CDR3 amino acids: CASIPTWDRGYEQYF. The CDR3 region has the DNA TGTGCCAGCATTCCGACGTGGGACAGGGGCTACGAGCAGTACTTC.

Details on this clone: The identical CDR3 is also encoded by other nucleotide sequences in the sample. The rearrangement uses TRBV7-9 and TRBJ2-7; D gene ambiguous. The CDR3 is 12 amino acids. Germline assignment: CDR1 SEHNR and CDR2 FQNEAQ (reference sequence). Trimming stripped 3 bases from V and 1 base from J, with 4 bases between. CDR3 bases: TGTGCCAGCAGCTTCTTATCCTACGAGCAGTACTTC. Translated, it gives CASSFLSYEQYF.

V and J are TRBV29-1 and TRBJ2-1, with TRBD2 matching 10 bases. V gave up 0 bases and J gave up 6 bases; unmatched junction bases: 11. The CDR3 contains 17 residues. CDR1 and CDR2 (germline): SQVTM, ANQGSEA. The DNA of the CDR3 is TGCAGCGTTGAAGATGGTTTGAGCGGGGGGGCGATCAATGAGCAGTTCTTC. Encoded protein: CSVEDGLSGGAINEQFF.

Points on this clone: Other DNA sequences from this sample encode an identical CDR3 as well. The chain couples TRBV18 to TRBJ2-3; D is undetermined. The germline V and J ends were trimmed by 3 bases and 6 bases, with 7 bases remaining between them. Germline V gene lookup returns CDR1 KGHSH and CDR2 LQKENI. The length of the CDR3 is 12 residues. The CDR3 DNA follows: TGTGCCAGCTCACCGTCCCCGGATACGCAGTATTTT. Translation gives CASSPSPDTQYF.

The V gene is TRBV6-5, the J gene TRBJ2-6; D unresolved. Germline V gene lookup returns CDR1 MNHEY and CDR2 SVGAGI. CDR3 length: 13 amino acids. Trimming shortened V by 9 bases and J by 0 bases, and 6 bases separated the two germline ends. CDR3 in DNA: TGTGCCAGTCTATACTCTGGGGCCAACGTCCTGACTTTC. Translation: CASLYSGANVLTF.

The CDR3 spells CASGGEELFF. In DNA form, the CDR3 reads TGTGCCAGCGGAGGGGAGGAGCTGTTTTTT. The chain combines TRBV12-3 or TRBV12-4 with TRBJ2-2; D is perhaps TRBD2 (6 bases). Trimming took 8 bases from V and 10 from J, leaving 8 bases between them. CDR3 size: 10 residues.

The chain carries TRBV20-1 and TRBJ1-3, with 9 bases that match TRBD1. Germline loops: CDR1 DFQATT, CDR2 SNEGSKA (reference sequence). Trimming removed 3 bases from V and 6 bases from J; junction bases left unmatched: 3. The CDR3 consists of 13 residues. The CDR3 sequence is CSASWTGVNTIYF. The CDR3 coding sequence is TGCAGTGCTAGTTGGACAGGGGTAAACACCATATATTTT.

This clone has a single count. The chain recombines TRBV24-1 with TRBJ2-1, with no clear D. The V and J ends lost 5 bases and 10 bases respectively, with 11 bases between them. In germline, CDR1 is KGHDR, CDR2 SFDVKD. This CDR3 is 12 amino acids long. The CDR3 loop is CATSGLTTEQFF. The DNA for the CDR3 is TGTGCCACCAGTGGGTTAACAACAGAGCAGTTCTTC.

A single count supports this clone. This chain connects TRBV6-4 to TRBJ1-1; D unresolved. Germline CDR1 MRHNA, CDR2 SNTAGT. This CDR3 is 13 amino acids long. V shed 2 bases and J shed 4 bases, with 8 bases lying between them. For the CDR3, the DNA is TGTGCCAGCAGTGACCAGAGCGGCACTGAAGCTTTCTTT. Its translation: CASSDQSGTEAFF.

The chain recombines TRBV28 with TRBJ1-1; TRBD1 might be the D (6 bases). Trimming took 4 bases from V and 5 from J, leaving 29 bases between them. Germline CDR1 is MDHEN and CDR2 is SYDVKM. There are 19 residues in the CDR3. Written as DNA, the CDR3 is TGTGCCAGCAGTTCATCCTGGACAGTGACGTGGAACGATCTAACTGAAGCTTTCTTT. This encodes CASSSSWTVTWNDLTEAFF.

This chain links TRBV18 with TRBJ1-5; D is perhaps TRBD1 (5 bases). Germline values: CDR1 KGHSH, CDR2 LQKENI. The CDR3 contains 17 residues. The V and J ends lost 3 bases and 3 bases respectively, with 18 bases between them. The CDR3 bases are TGTGCCAGCTCACCCTCGGGTGTGCGGGACTCCAATCAGCCCCAGCATTTT. The encoded protein is CASSPSGVRDSNQPQHF.

The chain has TRBV5-1 and TRBJ1-1; a possible D gene is TRBD1 (5 bases). The CDR3 length is 15 residues. The V and J ends lost 1 base and 3 bases respectively, with 13 bases between them. CDR1 and CDR2 from the germline V gene are SGHRS and YFSETQ. The CDR3 sequence is CASSLIGGGDTEAFF. CDR3 in DNA: TGCGCCAGCAGCTTGATCGGGGGTGGCGACACTGAAGCTTTCTTT.

This chain uses TRBV4-2 with TRBJ2-2; 8 bases are a match to TRBD1. Germline assignment: CDR1 LGHNA and CDR2 YNFKEQ. Losses at the gene ends were 0 bases for V and 6 bases for J; bases not matched to a gene: 12. The CDR3 consists of 18 residues. The CDR3 nucleotides are TGTGCCAGCAGCCAAGATTCTCTCTCCGGACAGGGTCCCGGGGAGCTGTTTTTT. Translation: CASSQDSLSGQGPGELFF.

For the CDR3, the DNA is TGTGCCAGTAGTATTGGATTGAGCGACGAGCAGTACTTC. Translating it yields CASSIGLSDEQYF. The chain employs TRBV19 and TRBJ2-7; no definite D call. Trimming cost V 3 bases and J 5 bases, with 11 bases left between them. CDR1 and CDR2 from the germline V gene are LNHDA and SQIVND (reference sequence). This CDR3 comprises 13 residues.

This rearrangement joins TRBV13 to TRBJ1-1; 10 positions match TRBD1. The CDR3 contains 15 residues. CDR1 PRHDT and CDR2 FYEKMQ come from the germline V gene (reference sequence). The junction had 13 bases not matched to a gene; V was cut back by 4 bases and J by 11 bases. CDR3 region: CASSSSRTGGGEAFF. The CDR3, as DNA: TGTGCCAGCAGCTCCTCCAGGACAGGGGGAGGAGAGGCTTTCTTT.

V is TRBV30 and J is TRBJ2-7; 7 bases fit TRBD2. V shed 0 bases, J shed 0 bases, and the junction held 5 bases outside the gene matches. The CDR3 sequence is 15 residues long. Germline V gene lookup returns CDR1 GTSNPN and CDR2 SVGIG (reference sequence). CDR3 protein: CAWSVGSGPSYEQYF. The CDR3 nucleotides read TGTGCCTGGAGTGTCGGTAGCGGGCCCTCCTACGAGCAGTACTTC.

V is TRBV28 and J is TRBJ2-7, with 8 positions matching TRBD1. V shed 3 bases, J shed 6 bases, and the junction held 7 bases outside the gene matches. Germline V gene data show CDR1 as MDHEN and CDR2 as SYDVKM. There are 14 residues in the CDR3. The chain's CDR3 is CASSFVDRASEQYF. The CDR3 nucleotides are TGTGCCAGCAGTTTCGTGGACAGGGCTTCCGAGCAGTACTTC.

The chain employs TRBV6-6 and TRBJ2-7, with TRBD1 identical over 9 bases. The trim removed 5 bases at V and 3 bases at J, leaving 14 bases unmatched. The CDR3 totals 17 residues. Per germline, CDR1 MNHNY and CDR2 SVGAGI (reference sequence). The CDR3 DNA sequence: TGTGCCAGCAGTCCCCGAGGGGGGACAGGGAAAAGCTACGAGCAGTACTTC. Translation: CASSPRGGTGKSYEQYF.

This chain connects TRBV29-1 to TRBJ2-5; TRBD2 might be the D (6 bases). Trimming left V 3 bases short and J 5 bases short, with 10 bases between. This CDR3 has 12 amino acids. Germline V lookup: CDR1 SQVTM, CDR2 ANQGSEA. CDR3 region: CSVEAAGETQYF. Here the CDR3 DNA reads TGCAGCGTTGAGGCGGCGGGGGAGACCCAGTACTTC.